What follows are 2 T cell receptor beta chains derived from one specimen sequenced in a study of cytomegalovirus exposure and HLA in healthy donors. The data were produced by immunoSEQ multiplex PCR, yet TCRdb's version contains in-frame clones alone and is incomplete. The table records some 43,000 clones, about 90% of them present only once. The specimen was PBMCs. The receptors stem from a young man in good health and CMV-seronegative.

This clone has more than one count but fewer than ten. V usage is TRBV5-5 and J usage is TRBJ1-2; D might be TRBD1 (5 bases). From germline, CDR1 is SGHKS and CDR2 YYEKEE (reference sequence). The CDR3 contains 15 residues. V was pared by 0 bases and J by 2 bases, with 11 bases between. The CDR3 coding sequence is TGTGCCAGCAGCTTGGGAGTGGGGGGAAACTATGGCTACACCTTC. Amino acids: CASSLGVGGNYGYTF.

This chain joins TRBV6-1 and TRBJ1-1; 8 nucleotides agree with TRBD1. J gave up 0 bases and V 3 bases, and 3 bases lay outside the gene matches. The germline CDR1 and CDR2 sequences are MNHNS and SASEGT. The CDR3 sequence is 15 residues long. The CDR3 coding sequence is TGTGCCAGCAGTGACCGGACAGGGATGAACACTGAAGCTTTCTTT. This encodes CASSDRTGMNTEAFF.